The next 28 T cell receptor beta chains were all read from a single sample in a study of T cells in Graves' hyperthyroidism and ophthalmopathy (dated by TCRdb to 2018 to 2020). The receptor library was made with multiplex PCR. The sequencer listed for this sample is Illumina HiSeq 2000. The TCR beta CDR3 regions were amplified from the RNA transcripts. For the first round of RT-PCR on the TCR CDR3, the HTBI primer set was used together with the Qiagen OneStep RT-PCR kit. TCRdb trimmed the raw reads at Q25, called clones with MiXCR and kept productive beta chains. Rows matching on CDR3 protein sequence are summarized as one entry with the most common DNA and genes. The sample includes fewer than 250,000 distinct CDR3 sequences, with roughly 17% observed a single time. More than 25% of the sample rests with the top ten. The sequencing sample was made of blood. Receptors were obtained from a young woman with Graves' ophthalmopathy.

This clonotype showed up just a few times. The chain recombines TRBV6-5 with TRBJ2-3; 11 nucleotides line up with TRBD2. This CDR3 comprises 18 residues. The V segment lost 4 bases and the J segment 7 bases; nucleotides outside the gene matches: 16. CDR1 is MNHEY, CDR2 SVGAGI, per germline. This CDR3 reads CASSLHLLAGALANTQYF. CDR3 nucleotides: TGTGCCAGCAGTTTACATTTACTAGCGGGGGCTCTGGCAAATACGCAGTATTTT.

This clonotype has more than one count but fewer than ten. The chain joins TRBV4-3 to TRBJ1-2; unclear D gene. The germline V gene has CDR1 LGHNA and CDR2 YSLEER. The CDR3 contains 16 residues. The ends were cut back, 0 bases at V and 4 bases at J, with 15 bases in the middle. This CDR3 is CASSQDRNSHPYGYTF. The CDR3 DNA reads TGCGCCAGCAGCCAAGATCGGAACAGCCATCCCTATGGCTACACCTTC.

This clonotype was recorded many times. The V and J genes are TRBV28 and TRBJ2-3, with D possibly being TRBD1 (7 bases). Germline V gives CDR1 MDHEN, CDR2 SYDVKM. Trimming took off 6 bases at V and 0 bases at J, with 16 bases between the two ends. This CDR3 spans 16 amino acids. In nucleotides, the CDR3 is TGTGCCAGCAGAACTAGGGGGCGGGGAAGCACAGATACGCAGTATTTT. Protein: CASRTRGRGSTDTQYF. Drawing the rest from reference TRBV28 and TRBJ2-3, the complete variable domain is DVKVTQSSRYLVKRTGEKVFLECVQDMDHENMFWYRQDPGLGLRLIYFSYDVKMKEKGDIPEGYSVSREKKERFSLILESASTNQTSMYLCASRTRGRGSTDTQYFGPGTRLTVL.

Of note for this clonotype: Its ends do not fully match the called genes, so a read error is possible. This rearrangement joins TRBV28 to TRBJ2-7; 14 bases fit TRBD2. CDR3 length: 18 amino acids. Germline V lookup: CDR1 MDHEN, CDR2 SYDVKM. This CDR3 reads CASNPTVRTSGGSYERYF. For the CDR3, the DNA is TGTGCCAGCAACCCAACGGTGAGGACTAGCGGGGGGTCCTACGAGCGGTACTTC.

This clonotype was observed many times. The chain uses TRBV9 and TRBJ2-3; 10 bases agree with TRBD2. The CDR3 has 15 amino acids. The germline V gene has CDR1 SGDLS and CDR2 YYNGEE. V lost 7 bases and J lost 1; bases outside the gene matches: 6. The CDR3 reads CASGTGTSGTDTQYF. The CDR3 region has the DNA TGTGCCAGCGGTACCGGGACTAGCGGCACAGATACGCAGTATTTT.

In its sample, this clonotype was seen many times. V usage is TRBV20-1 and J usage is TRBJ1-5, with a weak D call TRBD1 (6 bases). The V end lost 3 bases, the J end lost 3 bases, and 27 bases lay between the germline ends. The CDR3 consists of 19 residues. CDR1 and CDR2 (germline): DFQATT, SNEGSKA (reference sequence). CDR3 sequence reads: CSARDRSFIGRQINQPQHF. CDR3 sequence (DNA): TGCAGTGCTAGGGACAGATCATTTATCGGTCGACAGATCAATCAGCCCCAGCATTTT.

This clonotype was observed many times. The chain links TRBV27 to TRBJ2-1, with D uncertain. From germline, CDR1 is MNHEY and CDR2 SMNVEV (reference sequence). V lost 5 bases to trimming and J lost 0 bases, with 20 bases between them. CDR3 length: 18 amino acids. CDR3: CASSPPLQRPSSYNEQFF. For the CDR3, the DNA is TGTGCCAGCAGTCCCCCGTTGCAACGTCCAAGCTCCTACAATGAGCAGTTCTTC.

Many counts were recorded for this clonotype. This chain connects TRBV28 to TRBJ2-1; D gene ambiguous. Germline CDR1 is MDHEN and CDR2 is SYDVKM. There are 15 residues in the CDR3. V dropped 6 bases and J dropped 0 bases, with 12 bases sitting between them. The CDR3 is CASRTSKGSYNEQFF. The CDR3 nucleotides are TGTGCCAGCAGGACTTCAAAGGGCTCCTACAATGAGCAGTTCTTC.

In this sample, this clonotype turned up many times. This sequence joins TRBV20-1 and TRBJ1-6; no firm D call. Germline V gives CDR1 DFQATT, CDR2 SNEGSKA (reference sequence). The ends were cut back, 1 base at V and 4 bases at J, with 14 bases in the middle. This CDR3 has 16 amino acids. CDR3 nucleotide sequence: TGCAGTGCTAGAGGGTGGGAAAGAGCATATAATTCACCCCTCCACTTT. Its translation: CSARGWERAYNSPLHF.

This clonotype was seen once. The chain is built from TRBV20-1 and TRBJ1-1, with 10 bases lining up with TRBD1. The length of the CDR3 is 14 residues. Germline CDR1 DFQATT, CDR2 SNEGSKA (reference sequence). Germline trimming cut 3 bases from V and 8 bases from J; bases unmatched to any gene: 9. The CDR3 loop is CSASPGQGNLEAFF. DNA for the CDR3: TGCAGTGCTAGCCCGGGACAGGGGAATTTAGAAGCTTTCTTT.

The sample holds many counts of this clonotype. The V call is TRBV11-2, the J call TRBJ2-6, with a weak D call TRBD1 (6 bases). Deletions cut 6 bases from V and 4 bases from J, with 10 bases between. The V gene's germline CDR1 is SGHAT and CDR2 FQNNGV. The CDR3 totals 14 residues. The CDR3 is CASSRTAGANVLTF. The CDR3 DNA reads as TGTGCCAGCAGTAGGACAGCAGGGGCCAACGTCCTGACTTTC.

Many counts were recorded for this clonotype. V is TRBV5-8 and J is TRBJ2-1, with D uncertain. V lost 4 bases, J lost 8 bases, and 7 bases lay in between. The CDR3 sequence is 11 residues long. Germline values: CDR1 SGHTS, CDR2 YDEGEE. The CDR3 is CASSPWDEQFF. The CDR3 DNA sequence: TGTGCCAGCAGCCCCTGGGATGAGCAGTTCTTC.

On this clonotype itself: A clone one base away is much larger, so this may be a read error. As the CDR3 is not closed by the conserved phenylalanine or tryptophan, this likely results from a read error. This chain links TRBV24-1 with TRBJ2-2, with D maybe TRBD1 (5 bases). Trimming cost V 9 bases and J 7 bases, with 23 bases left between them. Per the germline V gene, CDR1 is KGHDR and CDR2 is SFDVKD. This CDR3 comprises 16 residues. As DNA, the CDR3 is TGTGCCACCGAAGCTCCAGGGTTTTTCTCCAGCGGGGAGCTGTTTCTT. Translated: CATEAPGFFSSGELFL.

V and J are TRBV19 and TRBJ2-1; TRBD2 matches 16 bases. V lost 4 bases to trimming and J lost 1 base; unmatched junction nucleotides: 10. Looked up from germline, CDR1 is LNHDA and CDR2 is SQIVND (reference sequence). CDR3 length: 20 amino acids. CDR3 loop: CASSSAPGLAGGLSYNEQFF. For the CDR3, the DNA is TGTGCCAGTAGTAGTGCCCCGGGACTAGCGGGGGGGCTGTCCTACAATGAGCAGTTCTTC.

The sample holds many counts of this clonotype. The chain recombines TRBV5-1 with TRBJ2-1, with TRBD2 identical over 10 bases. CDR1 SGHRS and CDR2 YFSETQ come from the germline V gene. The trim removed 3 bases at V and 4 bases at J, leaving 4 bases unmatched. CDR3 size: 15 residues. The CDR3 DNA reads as TGCGCCAGCAGCTCTCGACTAGCGGGTTACAATGAGCAGTTCTTC. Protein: CASSSRLAGYNEQFF. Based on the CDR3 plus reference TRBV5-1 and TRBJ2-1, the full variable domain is KAGVTQTPRYLIKTRGQQVTLSCSPISGHRSVSWYQQTPGQGLQFLFEYFSETQRNKGNFPGRFSGRQFSNSRSEMNVSTLELGDSALYLCASSSRLAGYNEQFFGPGTRLTVL.

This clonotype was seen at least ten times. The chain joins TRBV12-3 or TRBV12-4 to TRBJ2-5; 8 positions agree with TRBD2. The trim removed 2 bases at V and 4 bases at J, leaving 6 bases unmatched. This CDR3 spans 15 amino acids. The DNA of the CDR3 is TGTGCCAGCAGTTTAAGGGGACTAGTGTTAGAGACCCAGTACTTC. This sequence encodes CASSLRGLVLETQYF.

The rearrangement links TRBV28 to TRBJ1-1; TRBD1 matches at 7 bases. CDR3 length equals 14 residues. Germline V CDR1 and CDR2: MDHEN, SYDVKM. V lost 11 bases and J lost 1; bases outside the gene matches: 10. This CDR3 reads CALTPGTANTEAFF. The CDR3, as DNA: TGTGCCCTTACTCCCGGGACAGCGAACACTGAAGCTTTCTTT.

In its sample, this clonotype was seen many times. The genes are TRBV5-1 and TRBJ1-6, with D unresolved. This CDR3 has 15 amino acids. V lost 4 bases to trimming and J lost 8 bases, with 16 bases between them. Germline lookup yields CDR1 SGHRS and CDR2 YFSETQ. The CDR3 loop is CASSTLTPADSPLHF. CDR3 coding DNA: TGCGCCAGCAGCACGCTAACACCTGCGGATTCACCCCTCCACTTT.

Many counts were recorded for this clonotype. The CDR3 spells CASSLWGKQPQHF. The CDR3 DNA reads TGTGCCAGCAGTTTATGGGGGAAACAGCCCCAGCATTTT. The genes are TRBV28 and TRBJ1-5; D remains ambiguous. Trimming pared 0 bases from V and 7 bases from J, leaving 7 bases between. Germline assignment: CDR1 MDHEN and CDR2 SYDVKM. The CDR3 consists of 13 residues.

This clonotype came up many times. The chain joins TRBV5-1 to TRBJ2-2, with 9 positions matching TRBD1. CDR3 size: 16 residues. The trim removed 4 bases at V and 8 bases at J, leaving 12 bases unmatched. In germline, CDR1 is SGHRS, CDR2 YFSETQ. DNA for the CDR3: TGCGCCAGCAGCCTCCCGGGACAGGGTATACTGGGGGAGCTGTTTTTT. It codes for CASSLPGQGILGELFF.

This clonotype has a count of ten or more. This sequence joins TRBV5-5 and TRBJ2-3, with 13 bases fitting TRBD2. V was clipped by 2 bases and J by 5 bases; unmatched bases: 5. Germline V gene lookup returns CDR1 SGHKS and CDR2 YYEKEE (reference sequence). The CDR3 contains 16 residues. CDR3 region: CASSFRLAGGLDTQYF. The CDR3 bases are TGTGCCAGCAGCTTCCGACTAGCGGGGGGCCTAGATACGCAGTATTTT. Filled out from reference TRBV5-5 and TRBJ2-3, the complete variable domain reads DAGVTQSPTHLIKTRGQQVTLRCSPISGHKSVSWYQQVLGQGPQFIFQYYEKEERGRGNFPDRFSARQFPNYSSELNVNALLLGDSALYLCASSFRLAGGLDTQYFGPGTRLTVL.

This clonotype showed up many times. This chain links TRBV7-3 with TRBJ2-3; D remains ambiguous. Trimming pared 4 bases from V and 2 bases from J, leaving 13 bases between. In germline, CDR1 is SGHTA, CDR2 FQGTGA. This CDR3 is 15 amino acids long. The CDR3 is CASSSTDGYTDTQYF. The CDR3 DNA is TGTGCCAGCAGCTCAACGGACGGTTACACAGATACGCAGTATTTT.

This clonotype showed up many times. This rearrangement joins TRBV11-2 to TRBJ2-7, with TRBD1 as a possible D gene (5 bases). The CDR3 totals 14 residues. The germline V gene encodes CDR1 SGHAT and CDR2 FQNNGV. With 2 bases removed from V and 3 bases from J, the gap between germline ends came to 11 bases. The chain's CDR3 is CASSLIGAGYEQYF. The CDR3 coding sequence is TGTGCCAGCAGCTTAATAGGGGCCGGCTACGAGCAGTACTTC.

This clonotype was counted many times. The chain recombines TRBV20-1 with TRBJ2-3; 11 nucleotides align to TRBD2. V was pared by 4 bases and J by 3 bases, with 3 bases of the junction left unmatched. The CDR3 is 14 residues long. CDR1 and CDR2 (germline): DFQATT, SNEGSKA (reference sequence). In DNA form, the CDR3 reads TGCAGTGCTACGACTAGCGGGGCGACAGATACGCAGTATTTT. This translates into CSATTSGATDTQYF.

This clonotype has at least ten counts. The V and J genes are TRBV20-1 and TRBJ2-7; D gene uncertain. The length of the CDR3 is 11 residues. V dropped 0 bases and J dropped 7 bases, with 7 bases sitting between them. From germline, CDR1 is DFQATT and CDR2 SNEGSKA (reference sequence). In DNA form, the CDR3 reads TGCAGTGCTAGAGAAACTGGGGAGCAGTACTTC. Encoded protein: CSARETGEQYF.

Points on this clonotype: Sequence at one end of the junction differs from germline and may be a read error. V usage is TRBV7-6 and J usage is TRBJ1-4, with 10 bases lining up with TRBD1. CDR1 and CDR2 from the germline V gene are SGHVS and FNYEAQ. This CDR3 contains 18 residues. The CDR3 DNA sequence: TGTGCCAACAGCTCGACCGGGACAGGGGAACTGGCTAATGAAAAACTGTTTTTT. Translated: CANSSTGTGELANEKLFF.

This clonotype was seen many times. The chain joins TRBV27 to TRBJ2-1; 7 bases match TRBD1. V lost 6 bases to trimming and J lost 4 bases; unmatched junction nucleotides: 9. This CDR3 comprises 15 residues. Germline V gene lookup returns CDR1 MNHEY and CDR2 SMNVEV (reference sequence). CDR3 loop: CASSSGTALYNEQFF. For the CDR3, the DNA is TGTGCCAGCAGCTCCGGGACAGCGCTATACAATGAGCAGTTCTTC.

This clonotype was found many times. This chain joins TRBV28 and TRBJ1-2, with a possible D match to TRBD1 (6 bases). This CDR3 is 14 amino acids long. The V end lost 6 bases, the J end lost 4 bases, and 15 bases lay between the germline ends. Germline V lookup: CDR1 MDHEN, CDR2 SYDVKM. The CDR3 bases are TGTGCCAGCAGCTCTATGGGGGCGGGCTATGGCTACACCTTC. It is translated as CASSSMGAGYGYTF.